A single sample gave rise to the 9 T cell receptor beta chains below, sequenced in a study of blood T cell repertoires in COVID-19. The table came from immunoSEQ multiplex PCR; TCRdb's copy has only in-frame clones and leaves some out. The sample lists 270,000 or so clones; around 86% were seen once. The sample taken for sequencing was PBMCs or T cells enriched from blood (not recorded which). The receptors derive from a woman in her late teens or twenties who had recovered from COVID-19.

The chain combines TRBV5-8 with TRBJ1-5; no clear D gene. Germline V gene sequence: CDR1 SGHTS, CDR2 YDEGEE. The CDR3 covers 15 residues. The V and J ends lost 7 bases and 0 bases respectively, with 14 bases between them. CDR3 nucleotides: TGTGCCAGCGAAAGCCTCTCTGGTAGCAATCAGCCCCAGCATTTT. The encoded protein is CASESLSGSNQPQHF.

V is TRBV27 and J is TRBJ1-5; perhaps TRBD1 as D (5 bases). The CDR3 contains 13 residues. CDR1 is MNHEY and CDR2 is SMNVEV in the germline V gene (reference sequence). V was cut by 4 bases and J by 4 bases, with 8 bases left in between. For the CDR3, the DNA is TGTGCCAGCAGTTCACAGGCGAATCAGCCCCAGCATTTT. This codes for CASSSQANQPQHF.

V gene TRBV28 combines with J gene TRBJ1-2; D is uncertain. V lost 6 bases to trimming and J lost 8 bases, with 13 bases between them. The CDR3 length is 12 residues. Germline assignment: CDR1 MDHEN and CDR2 SYDVKM. This CDR3 is CASSRPRWGYTF. For the CDR3, the DNA is TGTGCCAGCAGCCGTCCCCGGTGGGGCTACACCTTC.

This clone was seen only a few times. The V gene is TRBV4-1, the J gene TRBJ2-6; TRBD1 matches at 7 bases. Germline CDR1 and CDR2: MGHRA and YSYEKL. The CDR3 runs to 16 residues. V shed 4 bases and J 4 bases; nucleotides not matched to a gene: 7. In nucleotides, the CDR3 is TGCGCCAGCAGCCGACAGGGCGGTACCGGGGCCAACGTCCTGACTTTC. Translating gives CASSRQGGTGANVLTF.

V is TRBV4-1 and J is TRBJ1-5; D possibly corresponds to TRBD1 (5 bases). V lost 1 base, J lost 2 bases, and 6 bases lay in between. Germline assignment: CDR1 MGHRA and CDR2 YSYEKL. This CDR3 is 14 amino acids long. CDR3 amino acids: CASSQAQGNQPQHF. CDR3 bases: TGCGCCAGCAGCCAAGCACAGGGCAATCAGCCCCAGCATTTT.

The V gene is TRBV5-4, the J gene TRBJ2-5; 7 bases are shared with TRBD1. Germline values: CDR1 SGHNT, CDR2 YYREEE (reference sequence). The CDR3 has 13 amino acids. Trimming cost V 2 bases and J 4 bases; bases outside gene matches: 2. The DNA for the CDR3 is TGTGCCAGCAGCTTCGGGACAGTAGAGACCCAGTACTTC. Translated: CASSFGTVETQYF.

J is TRBJ2-7 and V is TRBV4-1; 7 bases agree with TRBD1. Trimming removed 1 base from V and 3 bases from J; junction bases left unmatched: 9. CDR1 MGHRA and CDR2 YSYEKL come from the germline V gene. The CDR3 totals 16 residues. CDR3 sequence reads: CASSQVTGQQLYEQYF. The CDR3 DNA sequence: TGCGCCAGCAGCCAAGTGACAGGGCAGCAGCTCTACGAGCAGTACTTC.

The chain is built from TRBV7-9 and TRBJ2-1; unclear D gene. The CDR3 extends over 16 amino acids. V was trimmed by 6 bases and J by 0 bases, leaving 15 bases between them. Germline CDR1 and CDR2: SEHNR and FQNEAQ (reference sequence). As DNA, the CDR3 is TGTGCCAGCAGTGTAGAGGTACCAGCCTCCTACAATGAGCAGTTCTTC. Its protein product is CASSVEVPASYNEQFF.

The chain uses TRBV7-9 and TRBJ2-7; 9 nucleotides line up with TRBD1. Unmatched junction bases numbered 8, after V lost 6 bases and J lost 2 bases. Germline lookup yields CDR1 SEHNR and CDR2 FQNEAQ (reference sequence). The CDR3 has 15 residues. CDR3 coding DNA: TGTGCCAGCAGTTTCGGACAGGGGCTGCCCTACGAGCAGTACTTC. This sequence encodes CASSFGQGLPYEQYF.